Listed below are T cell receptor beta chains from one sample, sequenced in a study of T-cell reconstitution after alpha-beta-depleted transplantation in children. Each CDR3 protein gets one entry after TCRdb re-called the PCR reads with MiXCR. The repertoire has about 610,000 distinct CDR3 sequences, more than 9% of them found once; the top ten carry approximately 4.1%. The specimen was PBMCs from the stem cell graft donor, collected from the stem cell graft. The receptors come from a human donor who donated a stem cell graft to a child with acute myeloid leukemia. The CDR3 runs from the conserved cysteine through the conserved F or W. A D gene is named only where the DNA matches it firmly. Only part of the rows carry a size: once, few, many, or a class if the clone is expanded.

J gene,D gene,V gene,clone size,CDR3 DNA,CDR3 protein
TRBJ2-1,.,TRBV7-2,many,TGTGCCAGCAGCCCGATTCGTGGGGATTTGTTCTTC,CASSPIRGDLFF
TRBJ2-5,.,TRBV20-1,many,TGCAGTGCTACTTTGGGGGGCTTGGAGACCCAGTACTTC,CSATLGGLETQYF
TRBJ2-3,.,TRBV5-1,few,TGCGCCAGCAGCTTGGACAGTATCGATACGCAGTATTTT,CASSLDSIDTQYF
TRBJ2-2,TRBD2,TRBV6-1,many,TGTGCCAGCAGTAAAGGACTAGCGGGGAGCGCGAACACCGGGGAGCTGTTTTTT,CASSKGLAGSANTGELFF
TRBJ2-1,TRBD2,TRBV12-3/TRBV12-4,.,TGTGCCAGCACCCTTCCGAGGGCGGGAGGGGACAATGAGCAGTTCTTC,CASTLPRAGGDNEQFF
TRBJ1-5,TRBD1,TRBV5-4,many,TGTGCCAGCAGCTTTGGCGGACAGGGGGCGAGTCAGCCCCAGCATTTT,CASSFGGQGASQPQHF
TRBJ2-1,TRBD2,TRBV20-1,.,TGCAGTGCTCGAGGGACTAGCGGGAGGAAGGTTATCTACAATGAGCAGTTCTTC,CSARGTSGRKVIYNEQFF
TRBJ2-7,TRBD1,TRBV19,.,TGTGCCAGTAGATCCTCCGGGACAGCCTACGAGCAGTACTTC,CASRSSGTAYEQYF
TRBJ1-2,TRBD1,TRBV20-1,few,TGCAGTGCTAGTTTCAGGGGGTCGGGTGGCTACACCTTC,CSASFRGSGGYTF
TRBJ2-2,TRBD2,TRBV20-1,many,TGCAGTGCTTCGGTGGCGGGAGGGCAGTCCGGGGAGCTGTTTTTT,CSASVAGGQSGELFF
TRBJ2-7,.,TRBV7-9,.,TGTGCCAGCAGGTCCGAGCACGAGCAGTACTTC,CASRSEHEQYF
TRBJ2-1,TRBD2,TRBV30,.,TGTGCCTGGAGTGTCCTTGGAGGGAGGGCCGGCTACAATGAGCAGTTCTTC,CAWSVLGGRAGYNEQFF
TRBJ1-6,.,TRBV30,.,TGTGCCTGGGCGGACGGACAAACACCCCTCCACTTT,CAWADGQTPLHF